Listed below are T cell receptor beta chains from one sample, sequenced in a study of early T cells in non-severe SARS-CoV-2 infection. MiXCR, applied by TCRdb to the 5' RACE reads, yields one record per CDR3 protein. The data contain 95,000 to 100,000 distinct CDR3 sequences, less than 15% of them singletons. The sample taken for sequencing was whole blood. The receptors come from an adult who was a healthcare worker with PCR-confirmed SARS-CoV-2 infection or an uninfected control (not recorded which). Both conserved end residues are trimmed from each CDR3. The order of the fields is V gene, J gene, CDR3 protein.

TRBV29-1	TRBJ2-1	SVGNNEQF
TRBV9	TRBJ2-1	ASSVASRGDFEQF
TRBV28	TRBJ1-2	ASSYSSHDYGYT
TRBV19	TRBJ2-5	ASKLRARYQETQY
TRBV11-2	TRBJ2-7	ASSSRSGFTFYEQY
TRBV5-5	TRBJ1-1	ASSLFLYSEAF
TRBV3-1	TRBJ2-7	ASSQVGGLAGYYEQY
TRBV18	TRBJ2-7	ASSPTRTGVISSYEQY
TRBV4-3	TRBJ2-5	ASSQTGMETQY
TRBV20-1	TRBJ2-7	SAARGKSYEQY
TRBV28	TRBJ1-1	ASCLYMGAEAF
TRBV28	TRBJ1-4	ASSRQVPGQNEKLF
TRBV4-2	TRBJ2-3	ASSLGGLSTDTQY
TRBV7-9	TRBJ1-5	ASSASGTGVNQPQH